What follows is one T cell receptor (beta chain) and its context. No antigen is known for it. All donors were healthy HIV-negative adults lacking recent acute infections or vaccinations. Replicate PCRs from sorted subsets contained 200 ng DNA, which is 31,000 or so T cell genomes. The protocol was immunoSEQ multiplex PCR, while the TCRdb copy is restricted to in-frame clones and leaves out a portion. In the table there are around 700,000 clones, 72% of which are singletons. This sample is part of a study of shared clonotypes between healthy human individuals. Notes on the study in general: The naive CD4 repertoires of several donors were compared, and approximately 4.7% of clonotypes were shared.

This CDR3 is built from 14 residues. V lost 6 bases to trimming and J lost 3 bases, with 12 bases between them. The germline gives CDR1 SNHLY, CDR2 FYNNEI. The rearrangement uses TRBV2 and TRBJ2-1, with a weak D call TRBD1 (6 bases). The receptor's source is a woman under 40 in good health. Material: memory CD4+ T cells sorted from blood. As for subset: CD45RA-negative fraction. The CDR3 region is CASRGRGGYNEQFF. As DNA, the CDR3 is TGTGCCAGCAGGGGGCGAGGGGGCTACAATGAGCAGTTCTTC.